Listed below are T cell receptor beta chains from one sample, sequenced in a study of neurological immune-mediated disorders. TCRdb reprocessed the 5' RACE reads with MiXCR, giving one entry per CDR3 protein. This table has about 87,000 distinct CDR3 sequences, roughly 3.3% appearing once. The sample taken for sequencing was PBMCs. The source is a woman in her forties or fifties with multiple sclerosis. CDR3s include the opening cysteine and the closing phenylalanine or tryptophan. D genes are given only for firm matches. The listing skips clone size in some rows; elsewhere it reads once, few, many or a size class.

TGCAGCGCTAGACCCGGCCGCGCCGGGGAGCTGTTTTTT	CSARPGRAGELFF	many	TRBV29-1	13	-	TRBJ2-2
TGCAGTGCAAGACTAGACGGACCAGATACGCAGTATTTT	CSARLDGPDTQYF	many	TRBV20-1	13	-	TRBJ2-3
TGTGCCATAGCCCGGGACAGGGGCCACGAGCAGTACTTC	CAIARDRGHEQYF	many	TRBV10-3	13	TRBD1	TRBJ2-7
TGCAGTGCTAGACGTGGGCAGGGGGCCTCTGAAGCTTTCTTT	CSARRGQGASEAFF	many	TRBV20-1	14	TRBD1	TRBJ1-1
TGTGCCATCAGTGGGGCCGCGGGACAGGGAGACACCGGGGAGCTGTTTTTT	CAISGAAGQGDTGELFF	many	TRBV10-3	17	TRBD1	TRBJ2-2
TGTGCCAGCAGCCAAACCGGTGCTAATGAAAAACTGTTTTTT	CASSQTGANEKLFF	many	TRBV3-1	14	-	TRBJ1-4
TGTGCCAGCAGGGGGGACAGCCACACAGATACGCAGTATTTT	CASRGDSHTDTQYF	many	TRBV7-9	14	TRBD1	TRBJ2-3
TGTGCCACCAGTTGGGGGACAGGTCTCTACGAGCAGTACTTC	CATSWGTGLYEQYF	many	TRBV15	14	TRBD1	TRBJ2-7
TGTGCCAGCAGCTTATCGCGCTTAAACACTGAAGCTTTCTTT	CASSLSRLNTEAFF	many	TRBV7-9	14	-	TRBJ1-1
TGTGCCAGCAGTAACGGGGGAATTCCCTACGAGCAGTACTTC	CASSNGGIPYEQYF	-	TRBV27	14	-	TRBJ2-7
TGCGCCAGCAGTCTCGACAGGGGAGGAGGCTACACCTTC	CASSLDRGGGYTF	many	TRBV10-2	13	TRBD1	TRBJ1-2
TGCGCCAGCAGCTTGGGCCCCCCGGGGGCCAACACTGAAGCTTTCTTT	CASSLGPPGANTEAFF	-	TRBV5-1	16	-	TRBJ1-1
TGTGCCAGCAGTGAAGCCAGGAGGGGGCAGCCCCAGCATTTT	CASSEARRGQPQHF	many	TRBV2	14	-	TRBJ1-5
TGTGTCAGCAGTTACTTCCAGCCGGGGGGAGATACGCAGTATTTT	CVSSYFQPGGDTQYF	-	TRBV6-2/TRBV6-3	15	TRBD2	TRBJ2-3
TGTGCCAGCAGCGGAGGAACAAGGACAGCTAATGAAAAACTGTTTTTT	CASSGGTRTANEKLFF	many	TRBV7-6	16	-	TRBJ1-4
TGCAGTGCTAGAAGGGACAACTATGGCTACACCTTC	CSARRDNYGYTF	many	TRBV20-1	12	-	TRBJ1-2
TGTGCCAGCAGCCAGGGAGGGGCAGCTCAGCCCCAGCATTTT	CASSQGGAAQPQHF	many	TRBV27	14	-	TRBJ1-5
TGTGCATCAGGGGGCCCACCGGGGAACATTCAGTACTTC	CASGGPPGNIQYF	many	TRBV14	13	TRBD1	TRBJ2-4
TGCGCCAGCCGACAGGCCAGGACCGATTATCGAGATACGCAGTATTTT	CASRQARTDYRDTQYF	many	TRBV5-1	16	-	TRBJ2-3
TGCGCCAGCAGCCAGGGGGGGAGCACAGATACGCAGTATTTT	CASSQGGSTDTQYF	many	TRBV4-3	14	TRBD2	TRBJ2-3
TGCGCCAGCAGCTGGACAGGGGGGCAGGTGAACACTGAAGCTTTCTTT	CASSWTGGQVNTEAFF	many	TRBV5-1	16	TRBD1	TRBJ1-1
TGCAGTGCTAGCGGTACGGGGGCAGGTAACGAGCAGTACTTC	CSASGTGAGNEQYF	many	TRBV20-1	14	-	TRBJ2-7
TGCGCCAGCAGCCCTACTAGCGCCGCCACCTACGAGCAGTACTTC	CASSPTSAATYEQYF	many	TRBV5-1	15	TRBD2	TRBJ2-7
TGCGCCAGCAGCCAAACCCGGACAGGGGCTGGCTACACCTTC	CASSQTRTGAGYTF	many	TRBV4-3	14	TRBD1	TRBJ1-2
TGTGCCAGCAGTTACGGGCAGGGTCTCTTGGTAGACTACGAGCAGTACTTC	CASSYGQGLLVDYEQYF	few	TRBV6-6	17	-	TRBJ2-7
TGTGCCAGCAGCCCGGTACCGAACGGCTACACCTTC	CASSPVPNGYTF	many	TRBV7-9	12	-	TRBJ1-2
TGTGCTAGCAGCCGGGGGGAGAACACCGGGGAGCTGTTTTTT	CASSRGENTGELFF	many	TRBV7-7	14	TRBD2	TRBJ2-2
TGTGCCAGCAGGGAGTGGTCGTCCTACGAGCAGTACTTC	CASREWSSYEQYF	-	TRBV2	13	-	TRBJ2-7
TGTGCCAGCAGCCCCGACAGGGGAGAGGAGCCCCAGCATTTT	CASSPDRGEEPQHF	many	TRBV7-9	14	TRBD1	TRBJ1-5
TGTGCCAGCAGCTTCAGGCAGGGTGGGGTCCTCCCAGATACGCAGTATTTT	CASSFRQGGVLPDTQYF	many	TRBV9	17	-	TRBJ2-3
TGCGCCAGCAGCCATAACTCTTTCGGGGCCAATGAGCAGTTCTTC	CASSHNSFGANEQFF	many	TRBV4-3	15	-	TRBJ2-1
TGCAGTGCTAGAGAAGACCGCGGCAGCGCCTACAATGAGCAGTTCTTC	CSAREDRGSAYNEQFF	many	TRBV20-1	16	-	TRBJ2-1
TGTGCCAGCAGCCCCACCCTCTGGGGCAGGGCAAAAGATACGCAGTATTTT	CASSPTLWGRAKDTQYF	many	TRBV7-6	17	-	TRBJ2-3
TGCAGCGTTGATCTAGCGGGGGAGTTCGACGAGCAGTACTTC	CSVDLAGEFDEQYF	many	TRBV29-1	14	TRBD2	TRBJ2-7
TGTGCCAGCAGTCGCGGGGGGGGCCGACAGATCAATCAGCCCCAGCATTTT	CASSRGGGRQINQPQHF	many	TRBV12-3/TRBV12-4	17	-	TRBJ1-5
TGTGCCAGCACCGTAATCGAGAGGGTACGCAATCAGCCCCAGCATTTT	CASTVIERVRNQPQHF	many	TRBV12-3/TRBV12-4	16	-	TRBJ1-5
TGCGCCAGCAGCTTAATCGGGACAGGGGGCAATGAGCAGTTCTTC	CASSLIGTGGNEQFF	many	TRBV5-1	15	TRBD1	TRBJ2-1
TGTGCCAGCAGCACGACCCGCGGAGGGTCTGGAAACACCATATATTTT	CASSTTRGGSGNTIYF	many	TRBV7-9	16	-	TRBJ1-3
TGCAGTGCTCACCAAAGGGGGACAGGGGTTGGCACAGATACGCAGTATTTT	CSAHQRGTGVGTDTQYF	many	TRBV20-1	17	TRBD1	TRBJ2-3
TGTGCCAGCAGCGGGGCGAGGGACAGGGGGGGAGAGACCCAGTACTTC	CASSGARDRGGETQYF	many	TRBV9	16	TRBD1	TRBJ2-5
TGTGCCAGCAGCTTTCTATCAGGGCCCATTTCACCCCTCCACTTT	CASSFLSGPISPLHF	many	TRBV7-2	15	-	TRBJ1-6
TGTGCCACCAGTGATTTCATAGGGGGTCTGTACAATGAGCAGTTCTTC	CATSDFIGGLYNEQFF	many	TRBV24-1	16	-	TRBJ2-1
TGCGCCAGCAGCTTGGTGCGGGGGGGAAATACAGATACGCAGTATTTT	CASSLVRGGNTDTQYF	many	TRBV5-1	16	TRBD2	TRBJ2-3
TGCGCCAGCAGACATAACAGGTCGACAGATACGCAGTATTTT	CASRHNRSTDTQYF	many	TRBV5-1	14	-	TRBJ2-3
TGTGCCAGCAGCTTTAGAGACAGGGGCAACACTGAAGCTTTCTTT	CASSFRDRGNTEAFF	-	TRBV7-9	15	TRBD1	TRBJ1-1
TGCAGTGCCTTAGCCGGGACAGGGATAGAGCCCCAGCATTTT	CSALAGTGIEPQHF	many	TRBV20-1	14	TRBD1	TRBJ1-5
TGTGCCAGCAGCTTAACGAGGGGGGCAAGCACAGATACGCAGTATTTT	CASSLTRGASTDTQYF	many	TRBV7-9	16	-	TRBJ2-3
TGTGCCAGCAGCGCCGAACCGGGACAGGGAAACACTGAAGCTTTCTTT	CASSAEPGQGNTEAFF	many	TRBV9	16	TRBD1	TRBJ1-1
TGTGCCAGCAGCCAAGCCGGGGAGGGGGACATTCAGTACTTC	CASSQAGEGDIQYF	many	TRBV7-3	14	-	TRBJ2-4
TGCAGTGCTAGGAGGGCGGCTGAAGCTTTCTTT	CSARRAAEAFF	many	TRBV20-1	11	-	TRBJ1-1
TGTGCCAGCAGCTCCGGGAACAATCAGCCCCAGCATTTT	CASSSGNNQPQHF	many	TRBV7-2	13	-	TRBJ1-5